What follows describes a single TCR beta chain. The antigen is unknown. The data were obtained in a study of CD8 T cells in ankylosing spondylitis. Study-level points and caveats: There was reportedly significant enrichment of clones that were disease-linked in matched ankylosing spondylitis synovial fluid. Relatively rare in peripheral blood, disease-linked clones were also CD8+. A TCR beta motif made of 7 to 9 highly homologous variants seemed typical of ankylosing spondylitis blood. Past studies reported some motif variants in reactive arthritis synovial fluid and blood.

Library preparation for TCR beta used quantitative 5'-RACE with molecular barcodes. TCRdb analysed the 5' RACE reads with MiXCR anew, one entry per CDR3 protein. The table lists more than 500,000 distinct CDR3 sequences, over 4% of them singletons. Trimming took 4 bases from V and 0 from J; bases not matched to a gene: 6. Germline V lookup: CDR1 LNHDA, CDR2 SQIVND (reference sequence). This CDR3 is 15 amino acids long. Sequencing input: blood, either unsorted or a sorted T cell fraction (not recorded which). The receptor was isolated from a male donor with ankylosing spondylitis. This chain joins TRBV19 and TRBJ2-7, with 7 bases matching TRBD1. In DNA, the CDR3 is TGTGCCAGTAGTAGGACAGGACAACCCTCCTACGAGCAGTACTTC. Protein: CASSRTGQPSYEQYF.